This TCR beta chain stems from a study of T cell clones after liver transplantation. Turning to the study itself: Third-party-reactive TCRbeta sequences from pre-transplant mixed lymphocyte reactions served as antigen-independent comparators. Without induction therapy, subjects received standard immunosuppression until 12-24 months post-transplant.

Profiling relied on immunoSEQ multiplex PCR, and the TCRdb table lists in-frame clones only, not all of them. The sample shows about 20,000 clones, about four fifths of them seen only once. The CDR3 has 13 amino acids. Trimming took off 5 bases at V and 4 bases at J, with 11 bases between the two ends. Per germline, CDR1 MNHEY and CDR2 SMNVEV (reference sequence). The J gene is TRBJ1-1, the V gene TRBV27; no firm D call. The clonotype originates from a human patient who received a liver transplant. Some T cells could come from the graft donor. This sample comprised CD8+ T cells from blood, obtained around 54 months after liver transplant. The CDR3 DNA follows: TGTGCCAGCAGTATGGGTGAGGGCACTGAAGCTTTCTTT. Encoded protein: CASSMGEGTEAFF.